This T cell receptor beta chain was sequenced during a study of blood T cell repertoires in COVID-19. Per the authors' pipeline: Reference gene primer amplification gave estimated nucleated cell counts. This table comes from immunoSEQ multiplex PCR, and its TCRdb copy is limited to in-frame clones, with some not included. The V and J calls and clone size come from that table; D and trimming were worked out from the DNA. The data hold 150,000 to 200,000 clones, with around 90% observed a single time. This CDR3 is built from 13 residues. Deletions cut 0 bases from V and 5 bases from J, with 8 bases between. CDR1 is SGHDT and CDR2 is YYEEEE in the germline V gene.

The source material was peripheral blood. This receptor was identified in a man aged 18 to 35 with COVID-19, enrolled during active disease. The chain uses TRBV5-6 and TRBJ1-2; D is perhaps TRBD1 (6 bases). The CDR3 DNA reads TGTGCCAGCAGCTTGGACCAGGGGTATGGCTACACCTTC. This encodes CASSLDQGYGYTF.